The entry below gives a single T cell receptor (beta chain) sequence along with its context. The antigen is unknown. Documented time point: persistent/refractory GD, antithyroid drugs over 5 years with positive TRAb. Extracted PBMC RNA gave rise to the TCR library. V shed 3 bases and J shed 7 bases, with 10 bases lying between them. Germline V lookup: CDR1 MNHEY, CDR2 SMNVEV (reference sequence). There are 14 residues in the CDR3. This record belongs to a study of regulatory T cells in long-lasting Graves disease. Investigators prepared the TCR beta libraries by applying iRepertoire HTBI primers and Arm-PCR of CDR3 regions. TCRdb re-called the multiplex PCR reads with MiXCR, one entry per CDR3 protein. The table shows some 370,000 distinct CDR3 sequences, with around 23% occurring only once. Study observations and caveats: No thyroid tissue was studied; the work used peripheral blood only. Relative to newly diagnosed Graves' patients, persistent ones had lower TCR diversity. Since the sample size was small, accuracy may have been reduced. The number of shared public clonotypes was higher in persistent patients (more than 2,500) than new patients (more than 850).

V gene TRBV27 combines with J gene TRBJ1-6; D is unresolved. The source was peripheral blood mononuclear cells (PBMCs), collected when the disease was refractory, from a patient treated with antithyroid drugs. The TCR comes from a woman aged 40 to 50 with Graves disease. The CDR3 DNA reads as TGTGCCAGCAGTTTGAGTCGGGAGAATTCACCCCTCCACTTT. It yields the protein CASSLSRENSPLHF.